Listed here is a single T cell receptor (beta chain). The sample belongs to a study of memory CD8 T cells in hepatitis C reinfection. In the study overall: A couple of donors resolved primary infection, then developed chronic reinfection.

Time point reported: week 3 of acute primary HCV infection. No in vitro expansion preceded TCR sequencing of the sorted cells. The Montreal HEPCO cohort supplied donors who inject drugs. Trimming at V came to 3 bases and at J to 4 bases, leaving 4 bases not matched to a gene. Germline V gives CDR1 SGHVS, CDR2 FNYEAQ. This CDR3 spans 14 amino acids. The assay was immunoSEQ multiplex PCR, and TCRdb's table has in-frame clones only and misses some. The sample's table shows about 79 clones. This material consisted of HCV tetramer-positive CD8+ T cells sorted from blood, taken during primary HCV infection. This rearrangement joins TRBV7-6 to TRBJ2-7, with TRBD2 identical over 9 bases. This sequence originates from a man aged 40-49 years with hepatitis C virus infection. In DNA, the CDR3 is TGTGCCAGCAGCTTTAATAGCGGGGGTTACGAGCAGTACTTC. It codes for CASSFNSGGYEQYF.